This record concerns one TCR beta chain sequence. Its antigen is unknown. CDR1 is LGHDT, CDR2 YNNKEL, per germline (reference sequence). Deletions cut 3 bases from V and 1 base from J, with 15 bases between. The CDR3 loop spans 17 amino acids. Molecular-barcoded quantitative 5'-RACE produced these TCR beta libraries. TCRdb reanalysed the 5' RACE reads using MiXCR and keeps one entry per CDR3 protein. The repertoire consists of about 440,000 distinct CDR3 sequences, with roughly 17% occurring once and the leading ten covering approximately 1%. The data are from a study of CD8 T cells in ankylosing spondylitis. General study results and limits: Certain motif variants had earlier been reported in reactive arthritis synovial fluid and blood. Researchers reportedly found disease-linked clones significantly enriched in matched ankylosing spondylitis synovial fluid. Seemingly characteristic of ankylosing spondylitis blood was a TCR beta motif consisting of several highly homologous variants.

The TCR comes from a male donor with ankylosing spondylitis. The chain joins TRBV3-1 to TRBJ2-2, with D possibly TRBD1 on 7 matching bases. The specimen was blood, either unsorted or a sorted T cell fraction (not recorded which). CDR3 sequence reads: CASSHRRDRGNTGELFF. The CDR3 coding sequence is TGTGCCAGCAGCCATAGGAGGGACAGAGGGAACACCGGGGAGCTGTTTTTT.